The 7 T cell receptor beta chains given below trace back to one sample, sequenced in a study of blood T cell repertoires in COVID-19. This table comes from immunoSEQ multiplex PCR, and its TCRdb copy is limited to in-frame clones, with some not included. The sample shows a few hundred thousand clones, 80% to 90% of them seen only once. Sequenced: peripheral blood. These receptors came from a man between 60 and 75 years old with acute or convalescent COVID-19.

As for this clone: Other DNA sequences of this sample code for an identical CDR3. The rearrangement joins TRBV28 to TRBJ1-6, with D perhaps matching TRBD1 (6 bases). The CDR3 sequence is 13 residues long. Germline loops: CDR1 MDHEN, CDR2 SYDVKM. V gave up 8 bases and J gave up 5 bases, with 10 bases separating them. The CDR3 DNA sequence: TGTGCCAGCGGGCAGGGGAATAATTCACCCCTCCACTTT. The encoded protein is CASGQGNNSPLHF.

About this clone: This sample also contains other DNA sequences that code for the same CDR3. The V and J genes are TRBV18 and TRBJ1-5; TRBD1 matches 8 bases. Per the germline V gene, CDR1 is KGHSH and CDR2 is LQKENI. With V trimmed by 3 bases and J by 2 bases, 0 bases remained unmatched. The CDR3 is 14 residues long. CDR3 coding DNA: TGTGCCAGCTCACCGACAGGGGGCAATCAGCCCCAGCATTTT. Protein product: CASSPTGGNQPQHF.

This clone was counted between two and nine times. This chain links TRBV28 with TRBJ2-1, with D maybe TRBD1 (5 bases). This CDR3 has 13 residues. Trimming pared 2 bases from V and 8 bases from J, leaving 10 bases between. Germline-derived CDR1 and CDR2 are MDHEN and SYDVKM. CDR3 in amino acids: CASSLDSIDEQFF. The DNA of the CDR3 is TGTGCCAGCAGTTTAGACAGTATCGATGAGCAGTTCTTC.

The count of this clone is one. The chain uses TRBV18 and TRBJ1-1, with TRBD1 matching over 9 bases. V lost 4 bases to trimming and J lost 5 bases; unmatched junction nucleotides: 2. The germline V gene encodes CDR1 KGHSH and CDR2 LQKENI. The CDR3 covers 13 residues. In nucleotides, the CDR3 is TGTGCCAGCTCACGACAGGGGGGGACTGAAGCTTTCTTT. Its translation: CASSRQGGTEAFF.

The V call is TRBV6-6, the J call TRBJ2-1; D not resolved. V lost 4 bases and J 3 bases, leaving 10 bases between the germline ends. The CDR3 has 14 amino acids. Germline loops: CDR1 MNHNY, CDR2 SVGAGI (reference sequence). CDR3 in DNA: TGTGCCAGCAGTTCCCCGAGCAACTACAATGAGCAGTTCTTC. Translation: CASSSPSNYNEQFF.

This chain joins TRBV7-9 and TRBJ2-7, with D hard to call. The CDR3 has 12 amino acids. V lost 1 base, J lost 4 bases, and 5 bases lay in between. The germline gives CDR1 SEHNR, CDR2 FQNEAQ (reference sequence). CDR3 nucleotide sequence: TGTGCCAGCAGCTTAGGTAAATACGAGCAGTACTTC. This codes for CASSLGKYEQYF.

This chain connects TRBV2 to TRBJ2-7; 7 positions match TRBD1. CDR1 is SNHLY and CDR2 is FYNNEI in the germline V gene. The CDR3 consists of 14 residues. V was pared by 4 bases and J by 4 bases, with 7 bases of the junction left unmatched. The chain's CDR3 is CASSVRTGAYEQYF. In nucleotides, the CDR3 is TGTGCCAGCAGTGTACGTACAGGGGCGTACGAGCAGTACTTC.